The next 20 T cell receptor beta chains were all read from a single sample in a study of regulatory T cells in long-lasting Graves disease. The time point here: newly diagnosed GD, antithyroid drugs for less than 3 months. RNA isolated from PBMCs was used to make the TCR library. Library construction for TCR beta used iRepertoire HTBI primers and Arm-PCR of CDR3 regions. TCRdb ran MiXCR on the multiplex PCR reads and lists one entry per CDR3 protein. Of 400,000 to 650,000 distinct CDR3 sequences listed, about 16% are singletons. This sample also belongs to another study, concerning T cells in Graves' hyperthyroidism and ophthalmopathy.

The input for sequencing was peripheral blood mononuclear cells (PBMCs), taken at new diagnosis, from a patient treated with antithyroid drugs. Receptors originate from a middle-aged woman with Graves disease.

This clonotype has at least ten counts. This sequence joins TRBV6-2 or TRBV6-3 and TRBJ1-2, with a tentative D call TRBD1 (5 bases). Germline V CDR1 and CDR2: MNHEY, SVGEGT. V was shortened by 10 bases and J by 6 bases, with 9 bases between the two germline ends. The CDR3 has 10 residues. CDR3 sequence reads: CATRDDGYTF. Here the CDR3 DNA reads TGTGCCACGAGGGACGATGGCTACACCTTC.

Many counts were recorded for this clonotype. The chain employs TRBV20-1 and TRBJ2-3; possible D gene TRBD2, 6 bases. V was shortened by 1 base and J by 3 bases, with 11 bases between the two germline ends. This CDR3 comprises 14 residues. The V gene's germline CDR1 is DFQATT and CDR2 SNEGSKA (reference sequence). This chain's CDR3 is CSARAAGRTDTQYF. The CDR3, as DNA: TGCAGTGCTAGAGCGGCGGGAAGAACAGATACGCAGTATTTT.

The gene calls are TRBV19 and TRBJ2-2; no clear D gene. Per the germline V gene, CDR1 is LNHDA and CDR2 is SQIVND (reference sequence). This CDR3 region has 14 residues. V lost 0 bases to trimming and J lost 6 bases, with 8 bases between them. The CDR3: CASSIDRWAGELFF. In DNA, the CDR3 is TGTGCCAGTAGTATAGACAGATGGGCCGGGGAGCTGTTTTTT.

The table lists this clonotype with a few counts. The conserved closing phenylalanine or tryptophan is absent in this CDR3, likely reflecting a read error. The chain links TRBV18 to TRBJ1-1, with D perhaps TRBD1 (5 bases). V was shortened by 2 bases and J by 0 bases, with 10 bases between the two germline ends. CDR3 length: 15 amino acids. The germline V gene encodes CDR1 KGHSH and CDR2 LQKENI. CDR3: CASSPIDSMNTEAFL. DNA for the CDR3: TGTGCCAGCTCACCAATAGACAGCATGAACACTGAAGCTTTCCTT.

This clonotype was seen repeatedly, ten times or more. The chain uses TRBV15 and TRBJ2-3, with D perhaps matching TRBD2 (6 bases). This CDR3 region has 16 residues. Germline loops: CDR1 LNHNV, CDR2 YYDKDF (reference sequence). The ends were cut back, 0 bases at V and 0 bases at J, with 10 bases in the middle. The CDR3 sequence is CATSRDWRESTDTQYF. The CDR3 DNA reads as TGTGCCACCAGCAGAGACTGGCGGGAAAGCACAGATACGCAGTATTTT.

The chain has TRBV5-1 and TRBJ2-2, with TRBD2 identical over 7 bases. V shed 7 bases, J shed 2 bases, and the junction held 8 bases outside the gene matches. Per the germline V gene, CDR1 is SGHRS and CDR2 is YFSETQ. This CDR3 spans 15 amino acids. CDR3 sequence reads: CASEQAGPNTGELFF. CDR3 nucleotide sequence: TGCGCCAGCGAGCAAGCGGGACCAAACACCGGGGAGCTGTTTTTT.

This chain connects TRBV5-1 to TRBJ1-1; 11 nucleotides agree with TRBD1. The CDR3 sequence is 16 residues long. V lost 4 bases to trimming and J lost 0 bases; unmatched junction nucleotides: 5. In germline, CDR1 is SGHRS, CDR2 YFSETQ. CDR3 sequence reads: CASSPGTGGMNTEAFF. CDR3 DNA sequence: TGCGCCAGCAGCCCCGGGACAGGGGGAATGAACACTGAAGCTTTCTTT.

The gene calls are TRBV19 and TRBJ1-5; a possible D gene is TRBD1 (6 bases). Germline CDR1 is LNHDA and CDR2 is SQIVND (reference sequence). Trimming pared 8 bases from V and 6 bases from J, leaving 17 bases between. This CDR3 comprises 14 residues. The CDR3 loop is CASRGQGLAQPQHF. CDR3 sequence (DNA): TGTGCCAGTCGCGGGCAGGGGCTAGCTCAGCCCCAGCATTTT.

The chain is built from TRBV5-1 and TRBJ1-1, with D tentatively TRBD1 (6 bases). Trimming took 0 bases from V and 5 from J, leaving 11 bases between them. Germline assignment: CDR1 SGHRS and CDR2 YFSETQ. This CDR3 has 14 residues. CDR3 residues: CASSLGGRMTEAFF. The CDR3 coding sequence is TGCGCCAGCAGCTTGGGGGGGCGAATGACTGAAGCTTTCTTT. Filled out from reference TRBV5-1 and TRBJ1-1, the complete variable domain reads KAGVTQTPRYLIKTRGQQVTLSCSPISGHRSVSWYQQTPGQGLQFLFEYFSETQRNKGNFPGRFSGRQFSNSRSEMNVSTLELGDSALYLCASSLGGRMTEAFFGQGTRLTVV.

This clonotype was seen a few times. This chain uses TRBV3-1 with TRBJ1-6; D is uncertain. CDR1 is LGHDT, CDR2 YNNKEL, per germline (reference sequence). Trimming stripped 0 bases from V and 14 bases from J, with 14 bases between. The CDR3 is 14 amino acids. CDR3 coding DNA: TGTGCCAGCAGCCAAGAGTATGGGTTTTTCACCCTCCACTTT. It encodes CASSQEYGFFTLHF.

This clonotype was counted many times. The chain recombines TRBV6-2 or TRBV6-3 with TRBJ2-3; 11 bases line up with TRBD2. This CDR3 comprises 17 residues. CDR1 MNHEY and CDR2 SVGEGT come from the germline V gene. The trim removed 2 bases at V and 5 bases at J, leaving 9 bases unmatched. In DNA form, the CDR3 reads TGTGCCAGCAGTTACGCGCTAGCGGGGGGCATGGGAGATACGCAGTATTTT. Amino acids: CASSYALAGGMGDTQYF.

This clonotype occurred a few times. CDR3 sequence reads: CAISPRDTDIDEQFF. The CDR3 DNA reads TGTGCCATCAGCCCACGGGATACGGACATTGATGAGCAGTTCTTC. The genes are TRBV10-3 and TRBJ2-1; D possibly uses TRBD1 or TRBD2 (5 bases each). The CDR3 extends over 15 amino acids. The V gene lost 6 bases and the J gene lost 8 bases, with 20 bases spanning the gap. The germline V gene has CDR1 ENHRY and CDR2 SYGVKD.

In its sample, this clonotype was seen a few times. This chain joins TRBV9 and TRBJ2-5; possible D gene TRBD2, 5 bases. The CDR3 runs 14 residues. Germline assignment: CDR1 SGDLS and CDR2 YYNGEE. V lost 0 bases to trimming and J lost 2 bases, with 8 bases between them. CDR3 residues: CASSVGTRQETQYF. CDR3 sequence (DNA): TGTGCCAGCAGCGTAGGGACTCGACAAGAGACCCAGTACTTC.

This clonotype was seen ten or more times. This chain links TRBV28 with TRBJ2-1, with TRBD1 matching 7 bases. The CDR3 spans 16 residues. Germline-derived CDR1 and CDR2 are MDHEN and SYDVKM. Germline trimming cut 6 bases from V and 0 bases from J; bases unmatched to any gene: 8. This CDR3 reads CASSPGGEPSYNEQFF. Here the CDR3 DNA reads TGTGCCAGCAGCCCAGGGGGAGAACCCTCCTACAATGAGCAGTTCTTC. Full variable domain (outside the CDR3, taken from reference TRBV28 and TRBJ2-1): DVKVTQSSRYLVKRTGEKVFLECVQDMDHENMFWYRQDPGLGLRLIYFSYDVKMKEKGDIPEGYSVSREKKERFSLILESASTNQTSMYLCASSPGGEPSYNEQFFGPGTRLTVL.

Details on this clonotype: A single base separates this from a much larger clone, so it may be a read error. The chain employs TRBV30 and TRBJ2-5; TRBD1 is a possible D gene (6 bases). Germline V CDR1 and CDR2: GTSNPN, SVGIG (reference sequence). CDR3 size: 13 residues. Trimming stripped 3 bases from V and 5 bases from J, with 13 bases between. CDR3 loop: CAWREQGVETQYF. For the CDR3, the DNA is TGTGCCTGGAGGGAACAGGGAGTGGAGACCCAGTACTTC.

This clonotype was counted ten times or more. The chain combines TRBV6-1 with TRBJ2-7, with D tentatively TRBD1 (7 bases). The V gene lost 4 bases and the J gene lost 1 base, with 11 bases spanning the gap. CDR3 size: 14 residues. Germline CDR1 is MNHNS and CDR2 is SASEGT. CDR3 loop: CASSAAGGSYEQYF. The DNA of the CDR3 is TGTGCCAGCAGTGCAGCAGGGGGGTCCTACGAGCAGTACTTC.

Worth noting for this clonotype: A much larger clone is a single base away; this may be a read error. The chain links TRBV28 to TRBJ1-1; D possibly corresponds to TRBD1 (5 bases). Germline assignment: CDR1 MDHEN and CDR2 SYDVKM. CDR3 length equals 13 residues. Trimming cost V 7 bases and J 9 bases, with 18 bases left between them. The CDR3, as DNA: TGTGCCAGCACCATTGGGAGGGGTCGGAAAGCTTTCTTT. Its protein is CASTIGRGRKAFF.

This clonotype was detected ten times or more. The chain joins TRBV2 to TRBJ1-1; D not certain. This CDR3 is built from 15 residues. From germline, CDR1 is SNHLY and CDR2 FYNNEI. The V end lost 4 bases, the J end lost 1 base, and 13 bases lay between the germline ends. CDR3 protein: CASSAFAQTNTEAFF. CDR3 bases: TGTGCCAGCAGTGCTTTCGCACAGACGAACACTGAAGCTTTCTTT.

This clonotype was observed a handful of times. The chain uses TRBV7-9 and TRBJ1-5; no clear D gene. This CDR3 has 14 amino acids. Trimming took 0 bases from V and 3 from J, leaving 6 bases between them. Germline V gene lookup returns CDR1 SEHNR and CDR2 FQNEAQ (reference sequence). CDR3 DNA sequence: TGTGCCAGCAGCTTAGCGCAGCCCAATCAGCCCCAGCATTTT. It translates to CASSLAQPNQPQHF.

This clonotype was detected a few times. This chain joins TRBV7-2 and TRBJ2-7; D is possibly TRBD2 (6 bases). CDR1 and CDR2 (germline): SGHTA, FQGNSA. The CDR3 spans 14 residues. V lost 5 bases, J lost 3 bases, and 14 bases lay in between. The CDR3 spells CASSLGLENYEQYF. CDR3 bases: TGTGCCAGCAGCCTGGGACTGGAGAACTACGAGCAGTACTTC.